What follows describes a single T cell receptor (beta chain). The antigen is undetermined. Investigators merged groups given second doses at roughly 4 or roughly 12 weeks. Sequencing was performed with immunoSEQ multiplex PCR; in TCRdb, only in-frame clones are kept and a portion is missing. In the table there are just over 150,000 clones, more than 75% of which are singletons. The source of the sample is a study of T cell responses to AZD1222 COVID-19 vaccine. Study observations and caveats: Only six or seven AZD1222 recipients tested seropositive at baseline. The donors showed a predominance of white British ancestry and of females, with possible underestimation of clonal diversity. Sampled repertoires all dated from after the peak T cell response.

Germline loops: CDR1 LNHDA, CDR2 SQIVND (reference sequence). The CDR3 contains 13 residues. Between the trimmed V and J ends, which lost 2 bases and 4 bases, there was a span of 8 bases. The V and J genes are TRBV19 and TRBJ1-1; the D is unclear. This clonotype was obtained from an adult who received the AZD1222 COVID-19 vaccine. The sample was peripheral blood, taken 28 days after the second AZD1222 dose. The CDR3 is CASSIMTGTEAFF. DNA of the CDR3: TGTGCCAGTAGTATAATGACGGGCACTGAAGCTTTCTTT.